What follows is one T cell receptor (beta chain) and its context. This specimen belongs to a study of blood T cell repertoires in COVID-19. Study context: Samples of COVID-19 (acute and convalescent) were obtained from the United States, Italy and Spain. T cells, B-cell-depleted T cells, or PBMCs supplied cDNA or gDNA.

In the authors' workflow: Researchers report that nucleated cell counts were estimated from reference gene primer amplification. Profiled with immunoSEQ multiplex PCR; TCRdb holds only in-frame clones, not every one. That table furnishes V, J and clone size, whereas the DNA furnished D and trimming. The repertoire holds around 140,000 clones, with around 90% as singletons. This CDR3 region has 16 residues. J gave up 6 bases and V 6 bases, and 7 bases lay outside the gene matches. The germline V gene encodes CDR1 ENHRY and CDR2 SYGVKD. Sample: peripheral blood. The gene calls are TRBV10-3 and TRBJ2-1; 14 nucleotides line up with TRBD2. This sequence was found in a man between 65 and 79 years old with acute or convalescent COVID-19. CDR3: CAIRGLAGALSNEQFF. Here the CDR3 DNA reads TGTGCCATCAGGGGACTAGCGGGAGCATTAAGCAATGAGCAGTTCTTC.